The 28 T cell receptor beta chains in this list originate from one sample, sequenced in a study of shared T cell receptors in the human thymus. TCRdb's table, derived via immunoSEQ multiplex PCR, lists solely in-frame clones and lacks some. Found here are 540,000 or so clones, 75% to 85% of them singletons; the top ten hold around 0.012%. The data also belong to a second study, concerning human thymus T cells.

Source material: thymocytes. These receptors all come from a boy in the first two years of life with a congenital heart defect.

This clone is a singleton in its sample. The V call is TRBV2, the J call TRBJ2-7; D perhaps matches TRBD1 (5 bases). The CDR3 has 14 residues. The V gene's germline CDR1 is SNHLY and CDR2 FYNNEI. With 6 bases removed from V and 0 bases from J, the gap between germline ends came to 12 bases. The DNA for the CDR3 is TGTGCCAGCAGGGGGCAGTGGGACTCCTACGAGCAGTACTTC. Protein sequence: CASRGQWDSYEQYF.

The chain joins TRBV6-6 to TRBJ1-2; unclear D gene. This CDR3 contains 14 residues. Between the trimmed V and J ends, which lost 0 bases and 4 bases, there was a span of 9 bases. Germline loops: CDR1 MNHNY, CDR2 SVGAGI (reference sequence). The CDR3 is CASSYSWQAYGYTF. The CDR3 region has the DNA TGTGCCAGCAGTTACTCGTGGCAGGCCTATGGCTACACCTTC.

The chain recombines TRBV28 with TRBJ2-7; D not resolved. V lost 5 bases and J lost 5, with 19 bases in between. The length of the CDR3 is 15 residues. CDR1 and CDR2 from the germline V gene are MDHEN and SYDVKM. This chain's CDR3 is CASSPPLLDLDEQYF. The CDR3 nucleotides read TGTGCCAGCAGTCCCCCCCTACTTGACTTGGACGAGCAGTACTTC.

The chain joins TRBV25-1 to TRBJ2-2; TRBD1 matches 10 bases. CDR1 is MGHDK, CDR2 SYGVNS, per germline. The CDR3 length is 16 residues. After removal of 6 bases from V and 3 bases from J, the junction contained 7 bases not matched to a gene. In DNA form, the CDR3 reads TGTGCCAGCAGGCCCAGACAGGGGGCAGACACCGGGGAGCTGTTTTTT. Translating gives CASRPRQGADTGELFF.

This clone was seen just once. V and J are TRBV5-1 and TRBJ2-3; a weak D match, TRBD1 (6 bases). Germline V gene sequence: CDR1 SGHRS, CDR2 YFSETQ. The germline V and J ends were trimmed by 4 bases and 0 bases, with 18 bases remaining between them. This CDR3 comprises 17 residues. CDR3 DNA sequence: TGCGCCAGCAGCCCCGAGGCCGGGACAACTAGCACAGATACGCAGTATTTT. Translation: CASSPEAGTTSTDTQYF.

This chain uses TRBV6-5 with TRBJ2-2; 8 positions agree with TRBD1. The germline V gene has CDR1 MNHEY and CDR2 SVGAGI. Germline trimming cut 4 bases from V and 6 bases from J; bases unmatched to any gene: 10. This CDR3 is built from 16 residues. Written as DNA, the CDR3 is TGTGCCAGCAGTTCTACAGGGGGGAAAGGTCCCGGGGAGCTGTTTTTT. Its protein is CASSSTGGKGPGELFF.

The table lists this clone with a few counts. This chain uses TRBV28 with TRBJ1-4, with TRBD1 matching over 9 bases. The CDR3 length is 14 residues. Germline-derived CDR1 and CDR2 are MDHEN and SYDVKM. Trimming removed 4 bases from V and 7 bases from J; junction bases left unmatched: 4. CDR3 DNA: TGTGCCAGCAGTTCTACAGGGGGCGGTGAAAAACTGTTTTTT. Translating gives CASSSTGGGEKLFF.

V gene TRBV6-5 combines with J gene TRBJ2-7; 7 bases align to TRBD1. The J segment lost 5 bases and the V segment lost 2 bases, leaving 12 bases of the junction unmatched. Germline CDR1 MNHEY, CDR2 SVGAGI. The CDR3 runs 16 residues. Here the CDR3 reads CASSYPRTGGANEQYF. CDR3 in DNA: TGTGCCAGCAGTTACCCCAGGACAGGAGGTGCTAACGAGCAGTACTTC.

The rearrangement links TRBV6-5 to TRBJ1-2; 9 bases fit TRBD1. V gave up 2 bases and J gave up 4 bases; unmatched junction bases: 5. CDR3 length: 15 residues. In germline, CDR1 is MNHEY, CDR2 SVGAGI. The CDR3 DNA follows: TGTGCCAGCAGTTACCCCGGGACAGGGAGCTATGGCTACACCTTC. It translates to CASSYPGTGSYGYTF.

The V and J genes are TRBV11-3 and TRBJ2-1, with 8 bases aligning to TRBD1. Trimming at V came to 7 bases and at J to 7 bases, leaving 6 bases not matched to a gene. This CDR3 has 13 residues. CDR1 is SGHNT and CDR2 is YENEEA in the germline V gene. CDR3 in amino acids: CASNQGARNEQFF. CDR3 nucleotide sequence: TGTGCCAGCAACCAGGGGGCTAGGAATGAGCAGTTCTTC.

The chain links TRBV15 to TRBJ1-1; weak D call: TRBD1 (6 bases). Looked up from germline, CDR1 is LNHNV and CDR2 is YYDKDF (reference sequence). V lost 4 bases and J lost 0, with 15 bases in between. The CDR3 is 16 amino acids. DNA of the CDR3: TGTGCCACCAGCACGGGGGGGCGTTACATGAACACTGAAGCTTTCTTT. It encodes CATSTGGRYMNTEAFF.

The chain recombines TRBV30 with TRBJ2-2, with 9 bases aligning to TRBD1. Germline V lookup: CDR1 GTSNPN, CDR2 SVGIG (reference sequence). After removal of 3 bases from V and 7 bases from J, the junction contained 3 bases not matched to a gene. CDR3 size: 13 residues. The DNA of the CDR3 is TGTGCCTGGAGGGACAGGGGCCTCGGGGAGCTGTTTTTT. Amino acids: CAWRDRGLGELFF.

Written as DNA, the CDR3 is TGCGCCAGCAGCCTTCAGGGACAGAATACTAATGAAAAACTGTTTTTT. This gives the protein CASSLQGQNTNEKLFF. The chain is built from TRBV5-1 and TRBJ1-4; 7 positions agree with TRBD1. Germline CDR1 is SGHRS and CDR2 is YFSETQ. This CDR3 contains 16 residues. J gave up 2 bases and V 4 bases, and 8 bases lay outside the gene matches. The full variable domain, rest sourced from reference TRBV5-1 and TRBJ1-4, is KAGVTQTPRYLIKTRGQQVTLSCSPISGHRSVSWYQQTPGQGLQFLFEYFSETQRNKGNFPGRFSGRQFSNSRSEMNVSTLELGDSALYLCASSLQGQNTNEKLFFGSGTQLSVL.

The rearrangement joins TRBV4-3 to TRBJ2-3; TRBD2 matches 12 bases. Germline trimming cut 4 bases from V and 3 bases from J; bases unmatched to any gene: 11. CDR3 length: 18 residues. Germline V gene sequence: CDR1 LGHNA, CDR2 YSLEER. CDR3 nucleotide sequence: TGCGCCAGCAGCCCCGAACCCGGACTAGCGGGAAGGACAGATACGCAGTATTTT. As protein: CASSPEPGLAGRTDTQYF.

The J gene is TRBJ2-4, the V gene TRBV30; TRBD2 is a possible D gene (6 bases). CDR1 is GTSNPN, CDR2 SVGIG, per germline (reference sequence). CDR3 size: 16 residues. The V end lost 1 base, the J end lost 3 bases, and 16 bases lay between the germline ends. The CDR3 loop reads CAWSEGAGSGKNIQYF. DNA of the CDR3: TGTGCCTGGAGTGAAGGGGCGGGATCGGGCAAAAACATTCAGTACTTC.

The gene calls are TRBV30 and TRBJ1-1; 9 nucleotides line up with TRBD1. CDR1 and CDR2 from the germline V gene are GTSNPN and SVGIG (reference sequence). Losses at the gene ends were 8 bases for V and 0 bases for J; bases not matched to a gene: 7. CDR3 size: 14 residues. The CDR3 DNA reads as TGTGCCGGGACAGGGACTCGGATGAACACTGAAGCTTTCTTT. The encoded protein is CAGTGTRMNTEAFF.

This chain connects TRBV29-1 to TRBJ2-7; TRBD1 aligns across 8 bases. Germline CDR1 reads SQVTM; CDR2 reads ANQGSEA. Unmatched junction bases numbered 15, after V lost 7 bases and J lost 1 base. This CDR3 has 16 residues. CDR3 loop: CSALLPRDRRSYEQYF. The DNA for the CDR3 is TGCAGCGCCCTCCTCCCTCGGGACAGGAGATCCTACGAGCAGTACTTC.

This chain's CDR3 is CASSDTWTGQSYEQYF. The DNA for the CDR3 is TGCGCCAGCAGTGATACATGGACAGGACAATCCTACGAGCAGTACTTC. The V call is TRBV10-1, the J call TRBJ2-7; the match to TRBD1 covers 7 bases. Germline CDR1 WNHNN, CDR2 SYGVQD (reference sequence). Losses at the gene ends were 3 bases for V and 1 base for J; bases not matched to a gene: 9. This CDR3 spans 16 amino acids.

CDR3: CASSQDSKREEDREQYF. CDR3 in DNA: TGTGCCAGCAGCCAAGATAGTAAGAGGGAGGAGGATCGCGAGCAGTACTTC. J is TRBJ2-7 and V is TRBV4-2, with D perhaps TRBD2 (6 bases). CDR1 and CDR2 (germline): LGHNA, YNFKEQ. Trimming left V 0 bases short and J 6 bases short, with 21 bases between. CDR3 length equals 17 residues.

The gene calls are TRBV14 and TRBJ2-3; 8 bases map to TRBD2. V was clipped by 4 bases and J by 6 bases; unmatched bases: 12. Germline loops: CDR1 SGHDN, CDR2 FVKESK. This CDR3 region has 16 residues. CDR3 region: CASSPSKREPLDTQYF. CDR3 nucleotides: TGTGCCAGCAGCCCGTCCAAGCGGGAGCCGTTGGATACGCAGTATTTT. The full variable domain, its missing parts supplied by reference TRBV14 and TRBJ2-3, is EAGVTQFPSHSVIEKGQTVTLRCDPISGHDNLYWYRRVMGKEIKFLLHFVKESKQDESGMPNNRFLAERTGGTYSTLKVQPAELEDSGVYFCASSPSKREPLDTQYFGPGTRLTVL.

This sequence joins TRBV5-6 and TRBJ2-3, with D tentatively TRBD2 (6 bases). This CDR3 has 15 residues. Between the trimmed V and J ends, which lost 0 bases and 2 bases, there was a span of 10 bases. CDR1 and CDR2 from the germline V gene are SGHDT and YYEEEE. CDR3 sequence (DNA): TGTGCCAGCAGCTTGGTTAGCGGCGCCACAGATACGCAGTATTTT. This translates into CASSLVSGATDTQYF.

Notes on this clone: One end of the junction fails to match germline, which may point to a read error. The rearrangement uses TRBV4-2 and TRBJ2-2, with D possibly TRBD2 on 5 matching bases. CDR1 and CDR2 from the germline V gene are LGHNA and YNFKEQ. The CDR3 extends over 16 amino acids. The CDR3 DNA is TGTGCCAGCAGCCAAGATCCGTCGGGGAACGCCGGGGAGCTGTTTTTT. Amino acids: CASSQDPSGNAGELFF.

This sequence joins TRBV14 and TRBJ2-3, with a weak D call TRBD1 (6 bases). In germline, CDR1 is SGHDN, CDR2 FVKESK. V shed 4 bases and J shed 3 bases, with 20 bases lying between them. The CDR3 totals 17 residues. Here the CDR3 DNA reads TGTGCCAGCAGCCTCCGACAGGAAGGGTATAGGACAGATACGCAGTATTTT. Translation gives CASSLRQEGYRTDTQYF.

The rearrangement uses TRBV4-3 and TRBJ2-7; D might be TRBD2 (5 bases). This CDR3 is 15 amino acids long. V was pared by 3 bases and J by 3 bases, with 15 bases between. Germline CDR1 is LGHNA and CDR2 is YSLEER. CDR3 residues: CASSQGSGGYYEQYF. The CDR3 DNA follows: TGCGCCAGCAGCCAGGGTTCCGGCGGGTACTACGAGCAGTACTTC.

The V call is TRBV10-1, the J call TRBJ2-7; maybe TRBD2 (7 bases). Germline CDR1 reads WNHNN; CDR2 reads SYGVQD (reference sequence). The CDR3 sequence is 13 residues long. Trimming shortened V by 2 bases and J by 5 bases, and 10 bases separated the two germline ends. The CDR3 region is CASSEGGAHEQYF. CDR3 coding DNA: TGCGCCAGCAGTGAGGGGGGGGCTCACGAGCAGTACTTC.

The chain couples TRBV7-6 to TRBJ2-5, with 11 bases identical to TRBD2. Germline V lookup: CDR1 SGHVS, CDR2 FNYEAQ. The CDR3 has 14 residues. The trim removed 5 bases at V and 4 bases at J, leaving 3 bases unmatched. The CDR3 DNA sequence: TGTGCCAGCAGCAAAGGGACTAGCGGAGAGACCCAGTACTTC. Translating gives CASSKGTSGETQYF.

The chain combines TRBV28 with TRBJ1-3; 9 bases map to TRBD1. V lost 3 bases to trimming and J lost 4 bases; unmatched junction nucleotides: 10. This CDR3 has 17 residues. Germline CDR1 is MDHEN and CDR2 is SYDVKM. The CDR3 DNA reads as TGTGCCAGCAGTTTTAGTAAATCGGACAGGGGAGGAAACACCATATATTTT. Translation gives CASSFSKSDRGGNTIYF.

The genes are TRBV27 and TRBJ2-1; the match to TRBD2 covers 7 bases. CDR1 and CDR2 (germline): MNHEY, SMNVEV (reference sequence). The length of the CDR3 is 15 residues. J gave up 3 bases and V 7 bases, and 9 bases lay outside the gene matches. The CDR3 DNA reads TGTGCCAGCACCCGGTGGCTAGCGGACTACAATGAGCAGTTCTTC. This translates into CASTRWLADYNEQFF.